This TCR beta chain was obtained from a study of Graves' ophthalmopathy and Graves' hyperthyroidism. Germline lookup yields CDR1 SGHTA and CDR2 FQGTGA. The V end lost 8 bases, the J end lost 0 bases, and 10 bases lay between the germline ends. This CDR3 comprises 13 residues. Newly diagnosed hyperthyroidism donors, aged 18 to 65, duration under 2 months. Fresh peripheral blood, roughly 9.4 ml, was the PBMC source. RNA transcripts yielded amplified TCR beta CDR3 regions. Investigators did first-round RT-PCR with HTBI primers, then second-round multiplex PCR. TCRdb re-called the multiplex PCR reads through MiXCR, storing one row per CDR3 protein. The sample contains hundreds of thousands of distinct CDR3 sequences, around a fifth of which appear only once.

The source is a woman under 30 with stable Graves' hyperthyroidism. Some clones in this sample may be carry-over from other donors' samples. The V gene is TRBV7-3, the J gene TRBJ1-2; D remains unclear. The sample comprised peripheral blood. Here the CDR3 DNA reads TGTGCCAGCTGCGCCGGAACTAACTATGGCTACACCTTC. It codes for CASCAGTNYGYTF.